A single sample is the source of the 18 T cell receptor beta chains below, sequenced in a study of shared clonotypes between healthy human individuals. Some clones are missing from TCRdb's copy, which holds only in-frame ones; the method was immunoSEQ multiplex PCR. In the table there are approximately 2.5 million clones, 85% to 95% of which are singletons. Sequencing was performed on naive CD4+ T cells sorted from blood. Subset noted: CD45RA+ positively selected. The receptors derive from a man aged 18 to 35 in good health.

V gene TRBV5-4 combines with J gene TRBJ2-2; 8 bases align to TRBD1. Germline assignment: CDR1 SGHNT and CDR2 YYREEE (reference sequence). The CDR3 runs to 13 residues. V shed 4 bases, J shed 8 bases, and the junction held 4 bases outside the gene matches. CDR3 protein: CASSPRGRGELFF. The CDR3 region has the DNA TGTGCCAGCAGCCCCAGGGGGCGGGGGGAGCTGTTTTTT.

V and J are TRBV6-5 and TRBJ1-4; possibly TRBD1 for D (5 bases). V lost 2 bases to trimming and J lost 11 bases, with 15 bases between them. CDR3 length: 14 residues. CDR1 and CDR2 from the germline V gene are MNHEY and SVGAGI. CDR3 loop: CASSYEGLPMKLFF. CDR3 in DNA: TGTGCCAGCAGTTACGAGGGGCTACCGATGAAACTGTTTTTT.

The chain recombines TRBV28 with TRBJ1-2; TRBD1 is a possible D gene (5 bases). This CDR3 region has 14 residues. Trimming removed 2 bases from V and 8 bases from J, with 15 bases in between. Germline loops: CDR1 MDHEN, CDR2 SYDVKM. The CDR3 DNA reads TGTGCCAGCAGTTTAGTTGAGGGGACCTACGGCTACACCTTC. It encodes CASSLVEGTYGYTF.

The V call is TRBV4-1, the J call TRBJ2-5; D perhaps matches TRBD2 (5 bases). The CDR3 totals 16 residues. Germline values: CDR1 MGHRA, CDR2 YSYEKL. V lost 2 bases and J 5 bases, leaving 18 bases between the germline ends. The CDR3 sequence is CASSQSSLRAPETQYF. As DNA, the CDR3 is TGCGCCAGCAGCCAATCTTCGTTGCGGGCCCCGGAGACCCAGTACTTC.

About this clone itself: This same CDR3 is encoded by further DNA sequences in the sample. The chain is built from TRBV30 and TRBJ2-7, with 10 nucleotides matching TRBD1. The germline V gene encodes CDR1 GTSNPN and CDR2 SVGIG (reference sequence). V was pared by 0 bases and J by 3 bases, with 14 bases of the junction left unmatched. The CDR3 contains 18 residues. This chain's CDR3 is CAWSVLVSGGTGVYEQYF. For the CDR3, the DNA is TGTGCCTGGAGTGTACTGGTTTCCGGGGGGACAGGGGTCTACGAGCAGTACTTC.

The genes are TRBV15 and TRBJ2-7; tentatively, D is TRBD1 (5 bases). Germline CDR1 and CDR2: LNHNV and YYDKDF (reference sequence). V was clipped by 4 bases and J by 0 bases, with 13 bases between them. The CDR3 totals 15 residues. CDR3 residues: CATSKTGSPSYEQYF. CDR3 DNA sequence: TGTGCCACCAGCAAAACAGGCTCCCCCTCCTACGAGCAGTACTTC.

V gene TRBV5-4 combines with J gene TRBJ2-7; 9 nucleotides match TRBD1. The CDR3 is 16 residues long. Germline V lookup: CDR1 SGHNT, CDR2 YYREEE (reference sequence). Unmatched junction bases numbered 8, after V lost 4 bases and J lost 0 bases. CDR3 in DNA: TGTGCCAGCAGCAACGAAGACAGGGGGAGCTCCTACGAGCAGTACTTC. Amino acid sequence: CASSNEDRGSSYEQYF.

V is TRBV2 and J is TRBJ2-3; TRBD2 matches at 12 bases. This CDR3 contains 17 residues. With 2 bases clipped from V and 1 base from J, the junction kept 4 bases outside the gene matches. CDR1 SNHLY and CDR2 FYNNEI come from the germline V gene. The CDR3 DNA reads TGTGCCAGCAGTGAATCCCGACTAGCGGGGGGCACAGATACGCAGTATTTT. It translates to CASSESRLAGGTDTQYF.

V is TRBV7-9 and J is TRBJ1-2; the match to TRBD1 covers 7 bases. This CDR3 is built from 15 residues. Germline loops: CDR1 SEHNR, CDR2 FQNEAQ (reference sequence). V shed 5 bases, J shed 0 bases, and the junction held 6 bases outside the gene matches. The CDR3 DNA sequence: TGTGCCAGCAGCACAGGGGACAAAACTAACTATGGCTACACCTTC. Its translation: CASSTGDKTNYGYTF. Together with reference TRBV7-9 and TRBJ1-2, the CDR3 gives the full variable domain: DTGVSQNPRHKITKRGQNVTFRCDPISEHNRLYWYRQTLGQGPEFLTYFQNEAQLEKSRLLSDRFSAERPKGSFSTLEIQRTEQGDSAMYLCASSTGDKTNYGYTFGSGTRLTVV.

V is TRBV4-3 and J is TRBJ2-1; 8 nucleotides match TRBD2. Germline V gene lookup returns CDR1 LGHNA and CDR2 YSLEER. J gave up 1 base and V 1 base, and 3 bases lay outside the gene matches. CDR3 size: 16 residues. The CDR3 sequence is CASSQAASGSYNEQFF. The CDR3 nucleotides read TGCGCCAGCAGCCAAGCAGCTAGCGGGTCCTACAATGAGCAGTTCTTC.

V and J are TRBV12-5 and TRBJ2-5; 7 positions agree with TRBD2. Germline V gives CDR1 LGHNT, CDR2 FRNRAP. With V trimmed by 0 bases and J by 2 bases, 6 bases remained unmatched. There are 16 residues in the CDR3. The CDR3: CASGLVLGTTQETQYF. The DNA of the CDR3 is TGTGCTAGTGGTTTGGTACTAGGGACTACACAAGAGACCCAGTACTTC.

In the case of this clone: Within the sample, other DNA sequences also encode this same CDR3. The V call is TRBV19, the J call TRBJ1-3; D perhaps matches TRBD1 (5 bases). V lost 4 bases to trimming and J lost 2 bases, with 9 bases between them. The germline V gene encodes CDR1 LNHDA and CDR2 SQIVND (reference sequence). The CDR3 is 14 residues long. The CDR3, as DNA: TGTGCCAGTAGTACAACAGGTACTGGAAACACCATATATTTT. It specifies CASSTTGTGNTIYF.

This chain uses TRBV5-4 with TRBJ1-1; no definite D call. The CDR3 is 13 residues long. The germline V gene encodes CDR1 SGHNT and CDR2 YYREEE (reference sequence). The V and J ends lost 3 bases and 0 bases respectively, with 6 bases between them. CDR3 DNA: TGTGCCAGCAGCTCAAACTTGAACACTGAAGCTTTCTTT. This encodes CASSSNLNTEAFF.

The CDR3 is CSVEGDRDNEQFF. In DNA, the CDR3 is TGCAGCGTTGAAGGGGACAGGGACAATGAGCAGTTCTTC. This chain connects TRBV29-1 to TRBJ2-1, with 9 bases identical to TRBD1. Germline V gene data show CDR1 as SQVTM and CDR2 as ANQGSEA. This CDR3 has 13 amino acids. The V and J ends lost 1 base and 5 bases, in that order; junction bases with no gene match: 0.

V and J are TRBV5-6 and TRBJ2-7; 7 positions match TRBD2. Germline CDR1 and CDR2: SGHDT and YYEEEE. The length of the CDR3 is 17 residues. Losses at the gene ends were 4 bases for V and 0 bases for J; bases not matched to a gene: 13. CDR3 sequence: CASSPLGEGPTSYEQYF. DNA of the CDR3: TGTGCCAGCAGCCCCCTGGGGGAGGGGCCCACCTCCTACGAGCAGTACTTC.

This sequence joins TRBV6-5 and TRBJ2-7; 8 nucleotides line up with TRBD2. Trimming took 5 bases from V and 1 from J; bases not matched to a gene: 7. CDR1 and CDR2 (germline): MNHEY, SVGAGI. The CDR3 runs 15 residues. The CDR3 DNA sequence: TGTGCCAGCAGTCCCCTGGCGGGAGGTTCCTACGAGCAGTACTTC. Protein product: CASSPLAGGSYEQYF.

This clone was recorded only once. This chain joins TRBV5-1 and TRBJ1-5; D gene ambiguous. The CDR3 is made up of 13 amino acids. V gave up 0 bases and J gave up 5 bases, with 6 bases separating them. Per the germline V gene, CDR1 is SGHRS and CDR2 is YFSETQ. The CDR3 DNA is TGCGCCAGCAGCTTGGATTGGGATCAGCCCCAGCATTTT. This sequence encodes CASSLDWDQPQHF.

This chain uses TRBV14 with TRBJ2-1, with 11 bases lining up with TRBD2. The junction had 5 bases not matched to a gene; V was cut back by 6 bases and J by 10 bases. CDR3 length: 13 residues. Germline CDR1 and CDR2: SGHDN and FVKESK. The CDR3 is CASSLAGGREQFF. The CDR3 DNA reads as TGTGCCAGCAGTCTAGCGGGGGGTCGGGAGCAGTTCTTC.